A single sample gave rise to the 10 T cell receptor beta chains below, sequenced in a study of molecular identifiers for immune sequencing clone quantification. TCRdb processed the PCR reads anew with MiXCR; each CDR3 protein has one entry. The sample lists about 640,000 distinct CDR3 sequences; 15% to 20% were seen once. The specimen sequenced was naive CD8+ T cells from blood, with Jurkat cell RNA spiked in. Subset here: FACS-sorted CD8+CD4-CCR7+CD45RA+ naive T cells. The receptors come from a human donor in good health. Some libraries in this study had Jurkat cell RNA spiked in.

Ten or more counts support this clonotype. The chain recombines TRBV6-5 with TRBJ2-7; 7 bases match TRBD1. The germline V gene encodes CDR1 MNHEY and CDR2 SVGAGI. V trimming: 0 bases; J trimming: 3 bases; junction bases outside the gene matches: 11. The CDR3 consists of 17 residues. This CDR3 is CASSYSILQGLDYEQYF. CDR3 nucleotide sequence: TGTGCCAGCAGTTACTCGATACTACAGGGGCTAGACTACGAGCAGTACTTC.

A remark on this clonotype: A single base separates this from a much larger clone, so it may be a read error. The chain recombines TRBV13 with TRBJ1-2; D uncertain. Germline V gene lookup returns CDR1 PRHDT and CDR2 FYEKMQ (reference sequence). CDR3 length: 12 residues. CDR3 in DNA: TGTGCCAGCGGCTTCAAAGCCTATGGCTACACCTTC. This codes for CASGFKAYGYTF.

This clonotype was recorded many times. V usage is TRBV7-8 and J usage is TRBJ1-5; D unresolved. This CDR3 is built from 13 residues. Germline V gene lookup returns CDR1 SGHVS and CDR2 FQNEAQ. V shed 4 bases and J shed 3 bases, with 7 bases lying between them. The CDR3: CASSSRINQPQHF. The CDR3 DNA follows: TGTGCCAGCAGCTCCAGGATCAATCAGCCCCAGCATTTT.

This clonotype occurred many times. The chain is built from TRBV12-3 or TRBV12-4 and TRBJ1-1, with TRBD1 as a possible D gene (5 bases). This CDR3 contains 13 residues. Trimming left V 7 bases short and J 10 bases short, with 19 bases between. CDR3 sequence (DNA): TGTGCCAGCACCGGGGACGGCAGCTTAGTAGCTTTCTTT. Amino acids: CASTGDGSLVAFF.

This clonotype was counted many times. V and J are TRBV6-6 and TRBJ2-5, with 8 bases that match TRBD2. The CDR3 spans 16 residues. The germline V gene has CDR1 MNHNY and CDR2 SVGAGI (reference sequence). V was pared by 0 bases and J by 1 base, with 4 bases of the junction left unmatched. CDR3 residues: CASSYSAGGSQETQYF. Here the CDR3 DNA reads TGTGCCAGCAGTTACTCGGCGGGGGGCTCCCAAGAGACCCAGTACTTC.

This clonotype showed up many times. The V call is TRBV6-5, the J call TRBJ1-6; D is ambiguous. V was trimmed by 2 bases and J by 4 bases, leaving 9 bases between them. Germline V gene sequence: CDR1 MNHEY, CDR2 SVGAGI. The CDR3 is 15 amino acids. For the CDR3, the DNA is TGTGCCAGCAGTTACCACAGAGATTATAATTCACCCCTCCACTTT. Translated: CASSYHRDYNSPLHF.

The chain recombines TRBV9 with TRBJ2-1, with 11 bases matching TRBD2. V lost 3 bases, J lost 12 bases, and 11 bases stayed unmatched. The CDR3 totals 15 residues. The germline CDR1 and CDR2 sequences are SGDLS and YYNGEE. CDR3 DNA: TGTGCCAGCAGCGGGAGGCTAGCGGGAGGCCATGGGCAGTTCTTC. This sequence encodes CASSGRLAGGHGQFF.

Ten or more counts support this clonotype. Here the CDR3 DNA reads TGTGCCAGCAGCGTAGAGGGCAGAAACACTGAAGCTTTCTTT. Translation: CASSVEGRNTEAFF. The chain couples TRBV9 to TRBJ1-1; D is ambiguous. This CDR3 spans 14 amino acids. Germline assignment: CDR1 SGDLS and CDR2 YYNGEE. V lost 0 bases and J lost 2, with 8 bases in between.

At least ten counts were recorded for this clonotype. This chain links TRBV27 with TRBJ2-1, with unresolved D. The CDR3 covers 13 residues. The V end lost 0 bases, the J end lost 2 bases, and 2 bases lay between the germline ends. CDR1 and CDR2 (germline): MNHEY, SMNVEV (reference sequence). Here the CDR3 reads CASSLSTYNEQFF. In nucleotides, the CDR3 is TGTGCCAGCAGTTTATCGACCTACAATGAGCAGTTCTTC.

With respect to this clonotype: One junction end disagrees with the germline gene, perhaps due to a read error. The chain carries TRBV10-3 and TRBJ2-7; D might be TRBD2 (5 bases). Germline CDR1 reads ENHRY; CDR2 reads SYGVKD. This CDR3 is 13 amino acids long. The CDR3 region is CAIREGSSYGQYF. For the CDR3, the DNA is TGTGCCATCAGAGAGGGCAGCTCCTACGGGCAGTACTTC.